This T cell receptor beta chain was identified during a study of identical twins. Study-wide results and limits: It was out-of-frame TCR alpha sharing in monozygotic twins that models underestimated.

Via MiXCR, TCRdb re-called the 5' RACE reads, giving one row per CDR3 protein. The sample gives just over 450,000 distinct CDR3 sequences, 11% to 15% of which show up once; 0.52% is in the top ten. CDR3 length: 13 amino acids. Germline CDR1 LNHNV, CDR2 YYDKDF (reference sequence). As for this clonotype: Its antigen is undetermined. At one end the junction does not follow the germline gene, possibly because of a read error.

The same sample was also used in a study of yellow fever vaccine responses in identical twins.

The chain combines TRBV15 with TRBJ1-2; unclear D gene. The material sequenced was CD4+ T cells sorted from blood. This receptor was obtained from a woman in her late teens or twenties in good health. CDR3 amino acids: CATSRDSTAIPFF. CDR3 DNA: TGTGCCACCAGCAGAGATTCGACGGCAATTCCCTTCTTC.